This T cell receptor beta chain was retrieved from a study of blood T cells in healthy people across ages. V shed 6 bases and J shed 4 bases, with 12 bases lying between them. The CDR3 is made up of 13 amino acids. From germline, CDR1 is MNHNS and CDR2 SASEGT. For the second PCR, which ran for roughly 6 to 12 cycles, a sample-barcoded 5' primer and a J-beta primer mix were used. TCRdb re-derived calls from the 5' RACE reads in MiXCR, one entry per CDR3 protein. The sample shows under 1 million distinct CDR3 sequences, roughly 44% of them seen only once. This sequence was found in a man aged 60 to 69 in good health. The sample comprised blood. The chain carries TRBV6-1 and TRBJ1-2; no clear D gene. The CDR3 sequence is CASRDLGGYGYTF. Here the CDR3 DNA reads TGTGCCAGCAGGGACCTGGGTGGCTATGGCTACACCTTC.